The 9 T cell receptor beta chains below come from one sample, sequenced in a study of T cell responses to AZD1222 COVID-19 vaccine. Profiled with immunoSEQ multiplex PCR; TCRdb holds only in-frame clones, not every one. The table lists approximately 77,000 clones, under 95% of them singletons, with roughly 4.8% in the top ten. This specimen was peripheral blood, taken 28 days after the second AZD1222 dose. These receptor sequences come from an adult who received the AZD1222 COVID-19 vaccine.

This clone appeared once. V usage is TRBV19 and J usage is TRBJ2-5, with a possible D match to TRBD2 (6 bases). The CDR3 loop spans 15 amino acids. Germline V gene data show CDR1 as LNHDA and CDR2 as SQIVND (reference sequence). V lost 6 bases, J lost 1 base, and 15 bases lay in between. The CDR3 here is CASSNPGAPQETQYF. CDR3 in DNA: TGTGCCAGTAGCAACCCGGGAGCCCCCCAAGAGACCCAGTACTTC.

In its sample, this clone was seen a few times. The chain couples TRBV6-6 to TRBJ2-6; D perhaps matches TRBD1 (6 bases). The V gene's germline CDR1 is MNHNY and CDR2 SVGAGI (reference sequence). Trimming removed 7 bases at V and 0 bases at J, with 10 bases between. This CDR3 spans 15 amino acids. This CDR3 reads CASIGQSSGANVLTF. In DNA form, the CDR3 reads TGTGCCAGCATCGGACAGAGCTCTGGGGCCAACGTCCTGACTTTC.

The chain recombines TRBV4-2 with TRBJ1-1; 8 bases line up with TRBD1. CDR1 is LGHNA, CDR2 YNFKEQ, per germline. The ends lost 0 bases at V and 4 bases at J; junction bases unmatched: 7. The CDR3 runs to 16 residues. The DNA of the CDR3 is TGTGCCAGCAGCCAAGATCGGGCAGGGGGCATCACTGAAGCTTTCTTT. As protein: CASSQDRAGGITEAFF.

J is TRBJ1-2 and V is TRBV9; D is unresolved. The CDR3 is made up of 13 amino acids. Germline values: CDR1 SGDLS, CDR2 YYNGEE. V was trimmed by 4 bases and J by 4 bases, leaving 11 bases between them. CDR3 region: CASSTSGSYGYTF. The CDR3 nucleotides are TGTGCCAGCAGCACTTCCGGGTCCTATGGCTACACCTTC.

This clone occurred once. The rearrangement links TRBV29-1 to TRBJ2-3, with no clear D. V was pared by 6 bases and J by 1 base, with 14 bases between. Per germline, CDR1 SQVTM and CDR2 ANQGSEA. The CDR3 is 14 amino acids. CDR3 coding DNA: TGCAGCGTGCTGACACTTTCCCGCACAGATACGCAGTATTTT. Protein sequence: CSVLTLSRTDTQYF.

V gene TRBV6-6 combines with J gene TRBJ1-6, with TRBD1 as a possible D gene (6 bases). Trimming cost V 3 bases and J 5 bases, with 8 bases left between them. The CDR3 contains 14 residues. Germline CDR1 is MNHNY and CDR2 is SVGAGI (reference sequence). The CDR3 DNA is TGTGCCAGCAGTTATGGGGGCCATAATTCACCCCTCCACTTT. It codes for CASSYGGHNSPLHF.

The chain joins TRBV6-2 or TRBV6-3 to TRBJ2-7, with a weak D call TRBD2 (6 bases). Germline V gene sequence: CDR1 MNHEY, CDR2 SVGEGT. With 2 bases removed from V and 2 bases from J, the gap between germline ends came to 13 bases. This CDR3 is built from 15 residues. The CDR3 region has the DNA TGTGCCAGCAGTTACGGGAGGCGGGTCCCCTACGAGCAGTACTTC. This codes for CASSYGRRVPYEQYF.

The V gene is TRBV5-6, the J gene TRBJ2-6; no reliable D call. CDR1 SGHDT and CDR2 YYEEEE come from the germline V gene. There are 15 residues in the CDR3. Trimming took 2 bases from V and 0 from J, leaving 6 bases between them. In DNA, the CDR3 is TGTGCCAGCAGCTTTAAAAGCTCTGGGGCCAACGTCCTGACTTTC. Translation: CASSFKSSGANVLTF.

V usage is TRBV9 and J usage is TRBJ2-7; 8 nucleotides agree with TRBD2. The CDR3 totals 15 residues. CDR1 SGDLS and CDR2 YYNGEE come from the germline V gene. V lost 2 bases to trimming and J lost 3 bases; unmatched junction nucleotides: 7. CDR3 in DNA: TGTGCCAGCAGCGTTGGGACTAGTTTGGACTACGAGCAGTACTTC. The encoded protein is CASSVGTSLDYEQYF. Filled out from reference TRBV9 and TRBJ2-7, the complete variable domain reads DSGVTQTPKHLITATGQRVTLRCSPRSGDLSVYWYQQSLDQGLQFLIQYYNGEERAKGNILERFSAQQFPDLHSELNLSSLELGDSALYFCASSVGTSLDYEQYFGPGTRLTVT.